This is a list of T cell receptor beta chains from one sample in a study of blood T cell repertoires in COVID-19. The data were produced by immunoSEQ multiplex PCR, yet TCRdb's version contains in-frame clones alone and is incomplete. The repertoire holds over 55,000 clones, with 65% to 85% as singletons. Source material: peripheral blood. The receptors derive from a man aged 50 to 59 with active COVID-19. CDR3s include the opening cysteine and the closing phenylalanine or tryptophan. Each record gives: V gene, clone size, J gene, D gene, CDR3 protein, CDR3 DNA. The D gene is left open where the match is weak. Some rows mark clone size as missing; the rest say once, few, many or name a class of expanded clone.

v_gene: TRBV5-4
abundance: NA
j_gene: TRBJ2-3
d_gene: TRBD2
CDR3aa: CASSLVAGGDTDTQYF
CDR3nt: TGTGCCAGCAGCTTGGTGGCGGGGGGAGATACAGATACGCAGTATTTT

v_gene: TRBV9
abundance: NA
j_gene: TRBJ2-7
d_gene: TRBD2
CDR3aa: CASSLGGTDSYEQYF
CDR3nt: TGTGCCAGCAGCCTGGGGGGGACTGACTCCTACGAGCAGTACTTC

v_gene: TRBV3-1/TRBV3-2
abundance: once
j_gene: TRBJ1-2
d_gene: NA
CDR3aa: CASSQAPTQRYGYTF
CDR3nt: TGTGCCAGCAGCCAAGCCCCCACCCAGCGCTATGGCTACACCTTC

v_gene: TRBV19
abundance: NA
j_gene: TRBJ2-5
d_gene: TRBD1
CDR3aa: CASSKDRAETQYF
CDR3nt: TGTGCCAGTAGTAAGGACAGGGCAGAGACCCAGTACTTC

v_gene: TRBV5-1
abundance: NA
j_gene: TRBJ2-1
d_gene: TRBD2
CDR3aa: CASSLFILAGVNEQFF
CDR3nt: TGCGCCAGCAGCTTGTTTATACTAGCGGGGGTAAATGAGCAGTTCTTC

v_gene: TRBV7-2
abundance: NA
j_gene: TRBJ2-7
d_gene: TRBD1
CDR3aa: CASSLALGQGTAEQYF
CDR3nt: TGTGCCAGCAGCTTAGCCTTGGGACAGGGAACCGCCGAGCAGTACTTC

v_gene: TRBV3-1/TRBV3-2
abundance: NA
j_gene: TRBJ1-4
d_gene: NA
CDR3aa: CASSSGEKLFF
CDR3nt: TGTGCCAGCAGCTCAGGTGAAAAACTGTTTTTT

v_gene: TRBV23-1
abundance: NA
j_gene: TRBJ1-1
d_gene: NA
CDR3aa: CASKPGHRQKRTEAFF
CDR3nt: TGCGCCAGCAAACCGGGACACCGCCAAAAGAGGACTGAAGCTTTCTTT

v_gene: TRBV4-2
abundance: NA
j_gene: TRBJ2-3
d_gene: TRBD1
CDR3aa: CASSRSGTGGADTQYF
CDR3nt: TGTGCCAGCAGCCGATCCGGGACAGGGGGCGCAGATACGCAGTATTTT

v_gene: TRBV5-4
abundance: NA
j_gene: TRBJ1-1
d_gene: NA
CDR3aa: CASNQNMNTEAFF
CDR3nt: TGTGCCAGCAACCAAAACATGAACACTGAAGCTTTCTTT

v_gene: TRBV7-9
abundance: NA
j_gene: TRBJ2-1
d_gene: TRBD1
CDR3aa: CASSPDRSYNEQFF
CDR3nt: TGTGCCAGCAGCCCGGACAGGTCCTACAATGAGCAGTTCTTC

v_gene: TRBV13
abundance: NA
j_gene: TRBJ2-3
d_gene: TRBD2
CDR3aa: CASSSGTSGVTDTQYF
CDR3nt: TGTGCCAGCAGCTCCGGGACTAGCGGGGTCACAGATACGCAGTATTTT

v_gene: TRBV5-1
abundance: NA
j_gene: TRBJ1-6
d_gene: TRBD1
CDR3aa: CASSPGQGNSPLHF
CDR3nt: TGCGCCAGCAGCCCCGGACAGGGGAATTCACCCCTCCACTTT

v_gene: TRBV18
abundance: NA
j_gene: TRBJ2-3
d_gene: NA
CDR3aa: CASSPLAQSAAEEDTQYF
CDR3nt: TGTGCCAGCTCACCACTGGCTCAGAGCGCCGCCGAGGAAGATACGCAGTATTTT

v_gene: TRBV5-1
abundance: NA
j_gene: TRBJ2-5
d_gene: TRBD1
CDR3aa: CASSFRTGEGETQYF
CDR3nt: TGCGCCAGCAGCTTCCGGACAGGGGAGGGGGAGACCCAGTACTTC

v_gene: TRBV5-1
abundance: NA
j_gene: TRBJ1-4
d_gene: NA
CDR3aa: CASSLGGLGGEKLFF
CDR3nt: TGCGCCAGCAGCTTGGGAGGTTTGGGTGGTGAAAAACTGTTTTTT

v_gene: TRBV5-1
abundance: once
j_gene: TRBJ2-5
d_gene: TRBD1
CDR3aa: CASSIKTGKEETQYF
CDR3nt: TGCGCCAGCAGCATCAAGACAGGGAAGGAAGAGACCCAGTACTTC

v_gene: TRBV12-3/TRBV12-4
abundance: NA
j_gene: TRBJ2-5
d_gene: NA
CDR3aa: CASSPPIQETQYF
CDR3nt: TGTGCCAGCAGTCCCCCTATTCAAGAGACCCAGTACTTC

v_gene: TRBV4-1
abundance: NA
j_gene: TRBJ1-4
d_gene: TRBD1
CDR3aa: CASSRTPDRGGIVFF
CDR3nt: TGCGCCAGCAGCCGCACACCCGACAGGGGCGGAATAGTGTTTTTT

v_gene: TRBV6-5
abundance: NA
j_gene: TRBJ2-7
d_gene: TRBD2
CDR3aa: CASLYASGSREQYF
CDR3nt: TGTGCCAGCCTCTATGCTAGCGGGAGTCGCGAGCAGTACTTC

v_gene: TRBV7-6
abundance: once
j_gene: TRBJ1-2
d_gene: NA
CDR3aa: CASSLAEGRGYTF
CDR3nt: TGTGCCAGCAGCTTAGCAGAGGGAAGAGGCTACACCTTC

v_gene: TRBV6-5
abundance: NA
j_gene: TRBJ1-2
d_gene: TRBD1
CDR3aa: CASSYGQGQGGYTF
CDR3nt: TGTGCCAGCAGTTACGGACAGGGGCAAGGTGGCTACACCTTC

v_gene: TRBV7-2
abundance: NA
j_gene: TRBJ2-5
d_gene: TRBD2
CDR3aa: CASSFIAGEETQYF
CDR3nt: TGTGCCAGCAGCTTCATTGCGGGGGAAGAGACCCAGTACTTC

v_gene: TRBV20-1
abundance: NA
j_gene: TRBJ2-1
d_gene: NA
CDR3aa: CSVNEQFF
CDR3nt: TGCAGCGTCAATGAGCAGTTCTTC

v_gene: TRBV27
abundance: NA
j_gene: TRBJ2-3
d_gene: TRBD1
CDR3aa: CASSVSYTGVGTDTQYF
CDR3nt: TGTGCCAGCAGTGTGTCCTACACAGGGGTTGGCACAGATACGCAGTATTTT

v_gene: TRBV5-1
abundance: NA
j_gene: TRBJ2-7
d_gene: TRBD1
CDR3aa: CASSLSGQGAGEQYF
CDR3nt: TGCGCCAGCAGCTTGTCGGGGCAGGGGGCGGGCGAGCAGTACTTC

v_gene: TRBV4-1
abundance: NA
j_gene: TRBJ1-1
d_gene: NA
CDR3aa: CASSQERQMNTEAFF
CDR3nt: TGCGCCAGCAGCCAAGAAAGACAGATGAACACTGAAGCTTTCTTT

v_gene: TRBV27
abundance: NA
j_gene: TRBJ2-7
d_gene: TRBD2
CDR3aa: CASSLSLAGGFYEQYF
CDR3nt: TGTGCCAGCAGTCTGAGTCTAGCGGGAGGCTTCTACGAGCAGTACTTC

v_gene: TRBV7-3
abundance: NA
j_gene: TRBJ2-2
d_gene: TRBD1
CDR3aa: CASSLAGGDTGELFF
CDR3nt: TGTGCCAGCAGCCTGGCAGGGGGAGACACCGGGGAGCTGTTTTTT

v_gene: TRBV6-6
abundance: NA
j_gene: TRBJ2-7
d_gene: TRBD2
CDR3aa: CASSYPTSGAAYEQYF
CDR3nt: TGTGCCAGCAGTTACCCGACTAGCGGGGCCGCCTACGAGCAGTACTTC

v_gene: TRBV5-1
abundance: NA
j_gene: TRBJ1-6
d_gene: TRBD1
CDR3aa: CASSLAGTGRSPLHF
CDR3nt: TGCGCCAGCAGCTTGGCCGGGACAGGGCGTTCACCCCTCCACTTT

v_gene: TRBV29-1
abundance: NA
j_gene: TRBJ2-7
d_gene: NA
CDR3aa: CSVEGRGAAEQYF
CDR3nt: TGCAGCGTTGAGGGCAGGGGCGCAGCCGAGCAGTACTTC

v_gene: TRBV6-2/TRBV6-3
abundance: NA
j_gene: TRBJ1-5
d_gene: NA
CDR3aa: CASSYERGQPYSNQPQHF
CDR3nt: TGTGCCAGCAGTTACGAGAGGGGACAACCTTATAGCAATCAGCCCCAGCATTTT

v_gene: TRBV6-5
abundance: NA
j_gene: TRBJ1-2
d_gene: TRBD1
CDR3aa: CASRGQGVSYGYTF
CDR3nt: TGTGCCAGCAGGGGACAGGGAGTCTCCTATGGCTACACCTTC

v_gene: TRBV10-3
abundance: NA
j_gene: TRBJ2-7
d_gene: NA
CDR3aa: CAISESPGDYEQYF
CDR3nt: TGTGCCATCAGTGAGTCGCCAGGGGATTACGAGCAGTACTTC

v_gene: TRBV4-2
abundance: NA
j_gene: TRBJ1-1
d_gene: TRBD1
CDR3aa: CASSQDKGAAEAFF
CDR3nt: TGTGCCAGCAGCCAAGATAAGGGGGCCGCTGAAGCTTTCTTT

v_gene: TRBV5-4
abundance: NA
j_gene: TRBJ2-5
d_gene: NA
CDR3aa: CASSVPGGGETQYF
CDR3nt: TGTGCCAGCAGCGTACCAGGGGGAGGTGAGACCCAGTACTTC

v_gene: TRBV28
abundance: NA
j_gene: TRBJ2-5
d_gene: TRBD1
CDR3aa: CASKTGGKETQYF
CDR3nt: TGTGCCAGCAAGACAGGGGGGAAAGAGACCCAGTACTTC

v_gene: TRBV28
abundance: NA
j_gene: TRBJ2-7
d_gene: NA
CDR3aa: CASSLTPDSALEQYF
CDR3nt: TGTGCCAGCAGTCTTACCCCTGACTCTGCCCTCGAGCAGTACTTC

v_gene: TRBV7-2
abundance: NA
j_gene: TRBJ1-1
d_gene: TRBD1
CDR3aa: CASSFRQGATEAFF
CDR3nt: TGTGCCAGCAGCTTCAGGCAGGGGGCTACTGAAGCTTTCTTT

v_gene: TRBV6-1
abundance: NA
j_gene: TRBJ2-7
d_gene: TRBD1
CDR3aa: CASSEIQGGSYEQYF
CDR3nt: TGTGCCAGCAGTGAAATACAGGGGGGCTCCTACGAGCAGTACTTC